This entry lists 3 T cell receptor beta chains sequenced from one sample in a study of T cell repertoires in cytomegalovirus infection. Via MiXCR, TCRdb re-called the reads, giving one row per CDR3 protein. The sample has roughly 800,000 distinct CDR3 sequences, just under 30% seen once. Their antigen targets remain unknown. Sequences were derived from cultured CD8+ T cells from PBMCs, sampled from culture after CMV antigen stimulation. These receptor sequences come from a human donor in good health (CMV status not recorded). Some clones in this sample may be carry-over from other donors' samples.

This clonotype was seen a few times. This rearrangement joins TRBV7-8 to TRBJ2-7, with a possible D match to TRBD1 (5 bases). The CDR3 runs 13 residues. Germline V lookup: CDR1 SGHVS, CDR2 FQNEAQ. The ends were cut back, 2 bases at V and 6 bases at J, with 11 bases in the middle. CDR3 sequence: CASSLKGHGEQYF. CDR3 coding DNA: TGTGCCAGCAGCTTAAAGGGGCATGGCGAGCAGTACTTC.

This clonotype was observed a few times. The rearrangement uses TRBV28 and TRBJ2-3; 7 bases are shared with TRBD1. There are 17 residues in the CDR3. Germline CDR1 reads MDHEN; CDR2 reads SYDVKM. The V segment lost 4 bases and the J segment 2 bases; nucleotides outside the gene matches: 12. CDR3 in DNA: TGTGCCAGCAGTTCCTTTGGACAGGTGCTATACACAGATACGCAGTATTTT. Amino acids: CASSSFGQVLYTDTQYF.

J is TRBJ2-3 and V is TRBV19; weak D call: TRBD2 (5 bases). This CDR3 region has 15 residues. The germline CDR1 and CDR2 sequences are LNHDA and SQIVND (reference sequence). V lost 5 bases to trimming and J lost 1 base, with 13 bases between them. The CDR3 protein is CASSLGARGTDTQYF. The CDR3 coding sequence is TGTGCCAGTAGTTTGGGTGCGAGGGGCACAGATACGCAGTATTTT. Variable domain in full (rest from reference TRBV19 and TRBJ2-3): DGGITQSPKYLFRKEGQNVTLSCEQNLNHDAMYWYRQDPGQGLRLIYYSQIVNDFQKGDIAEGYSVSREKKESFPLTVTSAQKNPTAFYLCASSLGARGTDTQYFGPGTRLTVL.